These T cell receptor beta chains were read from a single sample in a study of blood T cell repertoires in COVID-19. Sequencing was performed with immunoSEQ multiplex PCR; in TCRdb, only in-frame clones are kept and a portion is missing. The table includes 230,000 or so clones, about 90% detected once. Input material: peripheral blood. Receptor source: a man aged 40-49 years with active or convalescent COVID-19. Both conserved end residues are part of each CDR3. A D gene is named only where the DNA matches it firmly.

J | D | V | length | DNA | CDR3
TRBJ2-6 | - | TRBV28 | 14 | TGTGCCAGCAGGTGGAGCTCTGGGGCCAACGTCCTGACTTTC | CASRWSSGANVLTF
TRBJ1-1 | - | TRBV6-5 | 14 | TGTGCCAGCAGTTACCGGGACCGGGGGTCTGAAGCTTTCTTT | CASSYRDRGSEAFF
TRBJ1-1 | - | TRBV6-5 | 14 | TGTGCCAGCAGTACCTCCGAGGTCGCCACTGAAGCTTTCTTT | CASSTSEVATEAFF
TRBJ1-1 | - | TRBV19 | 14 | TGTGCCAGTAGTGTACGGGGAGTGAACACTGAAGCTTTCTTT | CASSVRGVNTEAFF
TRBJ2-2 | TRBD1 | TRBV7-8 | 15 | TGTGCCAGCAGCCCATACCAGGGGGTCACCGGGGAGCTGTTTTTT | CASSPYQGVTGELFF
TRBJ1-5 | - | TRBV10-3 | 13 | TGTGCCATCAGTTACCGGGACACCGAGCCCCAGCATTTT | CAISYRDTEPQHF
TRBJ2-3 | TRBD1 | TRBV18 | 12 | TGTGCCAGCACAGGGGGGCCCGATACGCAGTATTTT | CASTGGPDTQYF
TRBJ2-7 | - | TRBV4-1 | 14 | TGCGCCAGCAGCCAAGATCCGGTAACCTACGAGCAGTACTTC | CASSQDPVTYEQYF
TRBJ1-1 | TRBD1 | TRBV19 | 14 | TGTGCCAGTAGTATGGGACAGGGGAAGACTGAAGCTTTCTTT | CASSMGQGKTEAFF
TRBJ2-3 | - | TRBV30 | 13 | TGTGCCTGGGGTCCAGAGACATCAGATACGCAGTATTTT | CAWGPETSDTQYF
TRBJ1-2 | - | TRBV5-4 | 14 | TGTGCCAGCAGCCTGGGCGCCGTTAGCTATGGCTACACCTTC | CASSLGAVSYGYTF
TRBJ2-7 | - | TRBV28 | 14 | TGTGCCAGCAGTTTTGGGGGCCATTCCTACGAGCAGTACTTC | CASSFGGHSYEQYF
TRBJ2-5 | - | TRBV5-4 | 13 | TGTGCCAGCAGCAGTCAGTACCAAGAGACCCAGTACTTC | CASSSQYQETQYF
TRBJ2-7 | TRBD2 | TRBV30 | 13 | TGTGCCTGGAGTGAACTAGCGGGGAGGGAGCAGTACTTC | CAWSELAGREQYF
TRBJ1-4 | TRBD1 | TRBV12-3/TRBV12-4 | 13 | TGTGCCAGCAGTCAAGGGACAGCTGAAAAACTGTTTTTT | CASSQGTAEKLFF
TRBJ2-7 | TRBD1 | TRBV30 | 13 | TGTGCCTTGACAGGGGATGGACCCTACGAGCAGTACTTC | CALTGDGPYEQYF